The 29 T cell receptor beta chains below come from one sample, sequenced in a study of blood T cell repertoires in COVID-19. Repertoires were generated with immunoSEQ multiplex PCR, while TCRdb's copy carries only in-frame clones and drops some. Of about 400,000 clones listed, 88% are singletons. The specimen sequenced was PBMCs or T cells enriched from blood (not recorded which). These receptors were taken from a woman aged 40 to 50 with acute COVID-19.

Note on this clone: The same CDR3 can be traced to other DNA sequences in this sample. This chain joins TRBV12-3 or TRBV12-4 and TRBJ1-2; no reliable D call. V gave up 5 bases and J gave up 4 bases, with 8 bases separating them. The CDR3 spans 12 residues. The CDR3 DNA is TGTGCCAGCAGTCTGGCTAGCTATGGCTACACCTTC. The encoded protein is CASSLASYGYTF.

The rearrangement joins TRBV12-3 or TRBV12-4 to TRBJ1-6, with D perhaps TRBD1 (5 bases). The CDR3 has 13 residues. Trimming took 3 bases from V and 5 from J, leaving 5 bases between them. The DNA for the CDR3 is TGTGCCAGCAGTTTCAGGGATAATTCACCCCTCCACTTT. Its translation is CASSFRDNSPLHF.

Concerning this clone: The sample carries other DNA sequences with the same CDR3. The chain carries TRBV18 and TRBJ2-7, with D perhaps matching TRBD2 (6 bases). The CDR3 covers 13 residues. Germline values: CDR1 KGHSH, CDR2 LQKENI. V lost 3 bases, J lost 3 bases, and 9 bases lay in between. The DNA for the CDR3 is TGTGCCAGCTCACCCGGTAGCGGCTACGAGCAGTACTTC. Translating it yields CASSPGSGYEQYF.

CDR3 protein: CASRIAGERNTQYF. The CDR3 region has the DNA TGTGCCAGCAGGATAGCGGGGGAGAGGAATACGCAGTATTTT. The V gene is TRBV3-1 (or the pseudogene TRBV3-2), the J gene TRBJ2-3; TRBD2 aligns across 9 bases. Germline values: CDR1 LGHDT, CDR2 YNNKEL (reference sequence). The CDR3 is 14 residues long. V was pared by 6 bases and J by 7 bases, with 8 bases of the junction left unmatched.

This chain connects TRBV5-1 to TRBJ2-5, with D possibly matching TRBD1 (5 bases). CDR3 length: 14 residues. The V and J ends lost 4 bases and 2 bases respectively, with 12 bases between them. From germline, CDR1 is SGHRS and CDR2 YFSETQ. The CDR3 region is CASSPLGAQETQYF. The CDR3 nucleotides read TGCGCCAGCAGCCCCCTTGGGGCGCAAGAGACCCAGTACTTC.

V is TRBV10-1 and J is TRBJ2-1; 8 nucleotides align to TRBD1. This CDR3 has 14 residues. Trimming removed 3 bases from V and 4 bases from J; junction bases left unmatched: 2. CDR1 and CDR2 from the germline V gene are WNHNN and SYGVQD (reference sequence). This CDR3 reads CASSDRTGYNEQFF. The CDR3 DNA reads as TGCGCCAGCAGTGATAGGACAGGGTACAATGAGCAGTTCTTC.

This clone was seen only once. This chain links TRBV6-1 with TRBJ2-5; 7 bases are shared with TRBD1. Germline CDR1 is MNHNS and CDR2 is SASEGT. After removal of 1 base from V and 9 bases from J, the junction contained 23 bases not matched to a gene. The CDR3 spans 19 residues. In nucleotides, the CDR3 is TGTGCCAGCAGTGAAGAAGATTTTACAGGGGAGAGACTATGGGGATCCCAGTACTTC. It specifies CASSEEDFTGERLWGSQYF.

The chain couples TRBV6-5 to TRBJ2-1; D is uncertain. Germline lookup yields CDR1 MNHEY and CDR2 SVGAGI. This CDR3 contains 12 residues. Trimming removed 5 bases at V and 7 bases at J, with 9 bases between. The CDR3 DNA sequence: TGTGCCAGCAGTCCGTCCCCTAATGAGCAGTTCTTC. Its protein is CASSPSPNEQFF.

Comment on this clone: This same CDR3 is encoded by further DNA sequences in the sample. The rearrangement links TRBV6-5 to TRBJ1-2; maybe TRBD1 (6 bases). The ends were cut back, 6 bases at V and 2 bases at J, with 10 bases in the middle. There are 13 residues in the CDR3. Germline CDR1 and CDR2: MNHEY and SVGAGI. The CDR3 region has the DNA TGTGCCAGCAGAGCGACAGGCAACTATGGCTACACCTTC. It specifies CASRATGNYGYTF.

The V gene is TRBV7-8, the J gene TRBJ2-1; 8 bases are shared with TRBD2. This CDR3 is 17 amino acids long. From germline, CDR1 is SGHVS and CDR2 FQNEAQ. V lost 0 bases and J lost 3; bases outside the gene matches: 7. The CDR3 loop reads CASSLANGGAYYNEQFF. In nucleotides, the CDR3 is TGTGCCAGCAGCTTAGCGAACGGGGGGGCTTACTACAATGAGCAGTTCTTC. The full variable domain, rest sourced from reference TRBV7-8 and TRBJ2-1, is GAGVSQSPRYKVAKRGQDVALRCDPISGHVSLFWYQQALGQGPEFLTYFQNEAQLDKSGLPSDRFFAERPEGSVSTLKIQRTQQEDSAVYLCASSLANGGAYYNEQFFGPGTRLTVL.

The gene calls are TRBV6-5 and TRBJ1-2, with 9 bases fitting TRBD1. Germline assignment: CDR1 MNHEY and CDR2 SVGAGI. J lost 4 bases, V lost 6 bases, and 3 bases had no gene match. The CDR3 contains 13 residues. The CDR3 here is CASRGQGAYGYTF. For the CDR3, the DNA is TGTGCCAGCAGGGGACAGGGAGCCTATGGCTACACCTTC.

The V and J genes are TRBV29-1 and TRBJ1-2; no reliable D call. This CDR3 spans 12 amino acids. V gave up 1 base and J gave up 5 bases, with 8 bases separating them. Germline V CDR1 and CDR2: SQVTM, ANQGSEA. The CDR3 here is CSVEAGYYGYTF. The DNA of the CDR3 is TGCAGCGTTGAAGCGGGGTATTATGGCTACACCTTC. Full variable domain (rest looked up from reference TRBV29-1 and TRBJ1-2): SAVISQKPSRDICQRGTSLTIQCQVDSQVTMMFWYRQQPGQSLTLIATANQGSEATYESGFVIDKFPISRPNLTFSTLTVSNMSPEDSSIYLCSVEAGYYGYTFGSGTRLTVV.

In this sample, this clone turned up many times. The CDR3 reads CASSPVLWLFF. The CDR3 DNA reads as TGTGCCAGCAGCCCGGTGCTTTGGCTGTTTTTT. V and J are TRBV7-9 and TRBJ2-2; D is unclear. The CDR3 spans 11 residues. Trimming shortened V by 5 bases and J by 13 bases, and 11 bases separated the two germline ends. Germline CDR1 is SEHNR and CDR2 is FQNEAQ (reference sequence).

The chain employs TRBV27 and TRBJ2-3, with a tentative D call TRBD2 (6 bases). In germline, CDR1 is MNHEY, CDR2 SMNVEV (reference sequence). V was clipped by 4 bases and J by 6 bases, with 23 bases between them. The CDR3 runs to 17 residues. This chain's CDR3 is CASSSELAVFPTDTQYF. The CDR3 coding sequence is TGTGCCAGCAGTTCCGAACTAGCCGTCTTTCCTACGGATACGCAGTATTTT.

The chain employs TRBV5-1 and TRBJ2-7; no reliable D call. This CDR3 has 13 residues. Trimming removed 0 bases from V and 3 bases from J, with 7 bases in between. Germline assignment: CDR1 SGHRS and CDR2 YFSETQ. Here the CDR3 DNA reads TGCGCCAGCAGCTTGGACAGCTACTACGAGCAGTACTTC. It is translated as CASSLDSYYEQYF.

V is TRBV15 and J is TRBJ1-1; D is unresolved. The CDR3 runs to 14 residues. CDR1 and CDR2 from the germline V gene are LNHNV and YYDKDF (reference sequence). V was trimmed by 1 base and J by 5 bases, leaving 11 bases between them. CDR3 bases: TGTGCCACCAGCAGAGCGAGTGGAGAGACTGAAGCTTTCTTT. This gives the protein CATSRASGETEAFF.

V is TRBV21-1 and J is TRBJ1-1; TRBD1 is the table's D call and was not checked against the DNA. TRBV21-1 is a known pseudogene. The CDR3 is 12 amino acids. The CDR3, as DNA: TGTGCCAGCAGCACCGACAAACCCATGGTTTTCTTT. Translated, it gives CASSTDKPMVFF.

The chain carries TRBV2 and TRBJ2-7; D remains ambiguous. The CDR3 is made up of 14 amino acids. Trimming took off 7 bases at V and 0 bases at J, with 13 bases between the two ends. Germline-derived CDR1 and CDR2 are SNHLY and FYNNEI. The CDR3 nucleotides read TGTGCCAGCACCGCCCCTGGGCTCTCCTACGAGCAGTACTTC. The encoded protein is CASTAPGLSYEQYF.

The genes are TRBV25-1 and TRBJ1-2; TRBD1 matches at 10 bases. J was trimmed by 6 bases and V by 3 bases; bases with no gene match: 10. The CDR3 is 16 residues long. The germline CDR1 and CDR2 sequences are MGHDK and SYGVNS. As DNA, the CDR3 is TGTGCCAGCAGTGACCCAAGACAGGGGGCGAAAAATGGCTACACCTTC. This gives the protein CASSDPRQGAKNGYTF.

This chain uses TRBV11-2 with TRBJ1-1; 7 bases map to TRBD1. The germline CDR1 and CDR2 sequences are SGHAT and FQNNGV. The CDR3 runs 16 residues. V trimming: 5 bases; J trimming: 0 bases; junction bases outside the gene matches: 9. CDR3 sequence reads: CASSKERGQLNTEAFF. DNA for the CDR3: TGTGCCAGCAGCAAAGAAAGGGGACAGTTGAACACTGAAGCTTTCTTT.

The chain is built from TRBV19 and TRBJ1-2, with D unresolved. Germline V gives CDR1 LNHDA, CDR2 SQIVND (reference sequence). V shed 3 bases and J shed 0 bases, with 14 bases lying between them. The CDR3 has 16 residues. The CDR3 spells CASSMAVGDANYGYTF. In DNA, the CDR3 is TGTGCCAGTAGTATGGCGGTGGGAGACGCTAACTATGGCTACACCTTC.

The rearrangement uses TRBV25-1 and TRBJ1-2; 7 nucleotides line up with TRBD1. With 3 bases clipped from V and 4 bases from J, the junction kept 2 bases outside the gene matches. The CDR3 sequence is 13 residues long. The germline V gene has CDR1 MGHDK and CDR2 SYGVNS. The CDR3: CASSEDRLYGYTF. DNA of the CDR3: TGTGCCAGCAGTGAGGACAGGCTCTATGGCTACACCTTC.

This clone came up once. J is TRBJ1-4 and V is TRBV27; D uncertain. The CDR3 has 14 residues. Germline CDR1 MNHEY, CDR2 SMNVEV (reference sequence). The V and J ends lost 6 bases and 5 bases respectively, with 13 bases between them. The CDR3 protein is CASRYIGGNEKLFF. In DNA form, the CDR3 reads TGTGCCAGCAGGTACATTGGCGGGAATGAAAAACTGTTTTTT.

V gene TRBV2 combines with J gene TRBJ1-1, with D uncertain. The V end was cut by 8 bases, the J end by 5 bases, with 12 bases between. The CDR3 contains 12 residues. Germline V CDR1 and CDR2: SNHLY, FYNNEI. In DNA form, the CDR3 reads TGTGCCAGCCGCGTGCATTTTACTGAAGCTTTCTTT. Its translation: CASRVHFTEAFF.

Only one count was recorded for this clone. The chain is built from TRBV29-1 and TRBJ2-3; D is unclear. V was pared by 4 bases and J by 2 bases, with 10 bases between. The germline gives CDR1 SQVTM, CDR2 ANQGSEA. The CDR3 covers 13 residues. CDR3 DNA: TGCAGCGTTGCCTTGCAGGACACAGATACGCAGTATTTT. It encodes CSVALQDTDTQYF.

In its sample, this clone was seen a few times. V gene TRBV3-1 (or the pseudogene TRBV3-2) combines with J gene TRBJ1-3, with D perhaps matching TRBD1 (5 bases). This CDR3 is built from 17 residues. In germline, CDR1 is LGHDT, CDR2 YNNKEL (reference sequence). With 4 bases removed from V and 0 bases from J, the gap between germline ends came to 16 bases. The CDR3 DNA reads TGTGCCAGCAGCCGCGTCACGACAGCGACCTCTGGAAACACCATATATTTT. It is translated as CASSRVTTATSGNTIYF.

The chain employs TRBV27 and TRBJ1-2; a weak D match, TRBD1 (6 bases). Trimming removed 0 bases at V and 4 bases at J, with 15 bases between. This CDR3 contains 16 residues. CDR1 is MNHEY, CDR2 SMNVEV, per germline (reference sequence). The CDR3 nucleotides read TGTGCCAGCAGTTTATCTGGTCCAGGGGTGGGCTATGGCTACACCTTC. Translation: CASSLSGPGVGYGYTF.

The V call is TRBV7-8, the J call TRBJ2-2; TRBD2 aligns across 7 bases. The CDR3 runs 15 residues. The ends lost 5 bases at V and 1 base at J; junction bases unmatched: 4. Germline V gene sequence: CDR1 SGHVS, CDR2 FQNEAQ. DNA for the CDR3: TGTGCCAGCAGCAAGCGGGACGGGAACACCGGGGAGCTGTTTTTT. Its protein product is CASSKRDGNTGELFF.

V is TRBV7-9 and J is TRBJ1-3; no clear D gene. The length of the CDR3 is 15 residues. Deletions cut 8 bases from V and 0 bases from J, with 14 bases between. Germline V gene sequence: CDR1 SEHNR, CDR2 FQNEAQ (reference sequence). The CDR3 is CASGLNRNSGNTIYF. Written as DNA, the CDR3 is TGTGCCAGCGGCCTTAACAGAAACTCTGGAAACACCATATATTTT.